Below, one T cell receptor (beta chain) is given with its context. Its antigen is unidentified. The data were taken from a study of shared clonotypes between healthy human individuals. Study-wide results and limits: Only blood was sampled, and tissue TCR repertoires likely differ from blood ones. Richness estimates generally favored naive over memory subsets. The study found about 5% of naive CD4 clonotypes shared across a few donors.

There were no recent acute infections or vaccinations among the donors, who were healthy HIV-negative adults. The CDR3 has 12 residues. V gave up 4 bases and J gave up 6 bases, with 9 bases separating them. The germline CDR1 and CDR2 sequences are ENHRY and SYGVKD. Profiled with immunoSEQ multiplex PCR; TCRdb holds only in-frame clones, not every one. The table records roughly 2.2 million clones, 85% to 95% of them present only once. V is TRBV10-3 and J is TRBJ1-2; D might be TRBD1 (5 bases). The sequence derives from a man younger than 35 in good health. Some clones in this sample may be carry-over from other donors' samples. The sequencing input was naive CD4+ T cells from PBMCs. Documented subset: CD45RA+ positively selected. CDR3 sequence: CAISARGDGYTF. In DNA form, the CDR3 reads TGTGCCATCAGTGCACGGGGGGATGGCTACACCTTC.